A selection of T cell receptor beta chains follows, all from one sample in a study of cytomegalovirus exposure and HLA in healthy donors. The data were produced by immunoSEQ multiplex PCR, yet TCRdb's version contains in-frame clones alone and is incomplete. The table shows roughly 140,000 clones, with over 60% occurring only once. The sequenced sample was PBMCs. The receptors here all came from a woman aged 25 to 45 in good health and CMV-seropositive. Both conserved end residues are part of each CDR3. The D gene is left open where the match is weak. Clone size, where shown, is once, few, many, or a class for clones that have expanded.

TRBJ2-7 NA TRBV12-2 NA TGTGCAAGTCGCTTAACGACTAGCGGGTACGAGCAGTACTTC CASRLTTSGYEQYF
TRBJ1-6 NA TRBV5-1 NA TGCGCCAGCAGCCGAGGATTACAGGTCTCCTATAATTCACCCCTCCACTTT CASSRGLQVSYNSPLHF
TRBJ1-2 NA TRBV5-1 NA TGCGCCAGCAGCTTCCAGGTCCTTTCTTCCTATGGCTACACCTTC CASSFQVLSSYGYTF
TRBJ2-7 NA TRBV4-1 TRBD2 TGCGCCAGCAGCCAAGAGGGGCGGGGGGGCCCCGGTCGCGAGCAGTACTTC CASSQEGRGGPGREQYF
TRBJ1-2 NA TRBV15 NA TGTGCCACCAGCCGGGGGGGGGACGGACGATTGAACTATGGCTACACCTTC CATSRGGDGRLNYGYTF
TRBJ1-4 NA TRBV27 TRBD1 TGTGCCAGCAGAAACAGGGGGGCGGAGTATTTGAATGAAAAACTGTTTTTT CASRNRGAEYLNEKLFF
TRBJ2-3 NA TRBV12-5 TRBD2 TGTGCTAGTGGTTCCCACCTGGGGGCGGGAGGGATAACAGATACGCAGTATTTT CASGSHLGAGGITDTQYF
TRBJ1-1 NA TRBV11-3 NA TGTGCCAGCAGCTCCGCCGGGGGGACGAACACTGAAGCTTTCTTT CASSSAGGTNTEAFF
TRBJ1-1 NA TRBV6-5 NA TGTGCCAGCAGCCCCTCCAACACTGAAGCTTTCTTT CASSPSNTEAFF
TRBJ1-4 NA TRBV11-2 TRBD1 TGTGCCAGCAGACATACAGGGGGGGGTGAAAAACTGTTTTTT CASRHTGGGEKLFF
TRBJ2-3 few TRBV6-1 NA TGTGCCAGCGGTCCTGACAGTTTTAGCACAGATACGCAGTATTTT CASGPDSFSTDTQYF
TRBJ1-1 NA TRBV14 TRBD1 TGTGCCAGCAGCCAATGGACAGGGATCACTGAAGCTTTCTTT CASSQWTGITEAFF
TRBJ2-1 once TRBV5-4 NA TGTGCCAGCAGCTTGGGGCGGGAAAATGAGCAGTTCTTC CASSLGRENEQFF
TRBJ1-4 few TRBV2 NA TGTGCCAGCAGTGCGGGGAGGGCGACTAATGAAAAACTGTTTTTT CASSAGRATNEKLFF
TRBJ2-7 once TRBV6-1 TRBD1 TGTGCCAGCAGTGGACAGGGGAACGAGCAGTACTTC CASSGQGNEQYF
TRBJ2-1 NA TRBV7-9 NA TGTGCCAGCAGCTTATGGCTAGCGCCCTCCTACAATGAGCAGTTCTTC CASSLWLAPSYNEQFF
TRBJ2-6 NA TRBV2 NA TGTGCCAGCAGTGCGGGGTCTGGGGCCAACGTCCTGACTTTC CASSAGSGANVLTF
TRBJ2-2 once TRBV4-1 TRBD1 TGCGCCAGCAGGCGTACAGGGGCCGGGGAGCTGTTTTTT CASRRTGAGELFF
TRBJ2-3 few TRBV6-5 NA TGTGCCACCCGGACTTGGATCACAGATACGCAGTATTTT CATRTWITDTQYF
TRBJ2-6 NA TRBV27 NA TGTGCCAGCAGAGCCTCTGGGGCCAACGTCCTGACTTTC CASRASGANVLTF
TRBJ1-3 NA TRBV2 NA TGTGCCAGCAGTGACCAGGGACTCTCTGGAAACACCATATATTTT CASSDQGLSGNTIYF
TRBJ2-2 once TRBV6-1 TRBD2 TGTGCCAGCAGTGGGGGACTAGCGGCGAACACCGGGGAGCTGTTTTTT CASSGGLAANTGELFF
TRBJ1-6 NA TRBV19 NA TGTGCCAGTAGTAGACAGGATAATTCACCCCTCCACTTT CASSRQDNSPLHF
TRBJ2-7 NA TRBV11-2 NA TGTGCCAGCAGCTCTGCGCAGGGAATTGAGCAGTACTTC CASSSAQGIEQYF
TRBJ2-7 NA TRBV27 TRBD1 TGTGCCAGCAGTTTGGACAGGGGGGCCGCCCTGACCTACGAGCAGTACTTC CASSLDRGAALTYEQYF
TRBJ1-2 NA TRBV5-1 TRBD1 TGCGCCAGCAGCACCGGGACAGTCTATGGCTACACCTTC CASSTGTVYGYTF
TRBJ2-2 few TRBV4-1 NA TGCGCCAGCAGCTCCGAACAGGGTTCCGGGGAGCTGTTTTTT CASSSEQGSGELFF
TRBJ1-5 NA TRBV10-3 NA TGTGCCACCCGAGGGGGTAAAAATAGCAATCAGCCCCAGCATTTT CATRGGKNSNQPQHF
TRBJ2-2 NA TRBV7-3 NA TGTGCCAGCAGCTTAAGGCAGGGGAACACCGGGGAGCTGTTTTTT CASSLRQGNTGELFF
TRBJ2-1 NA TRBV2 TRBD2 TGTGCCAGCAGTGAAGTTGGGGGAGGGACTTCCCCCTACAATGAGCAGTTCTTC CASSEVGGGTSPYNEQFF
TRBJ2-1 NA TRBV29-1 TRBD1 TGCAGCGTAGCCCTGCGGTGGACAGGACAATACAATGAGCAGTTCTTC CSVALRWTGQYNEQFF
TRBJ1-2 NA TRBV19 NA TGTGCCAGTAGTATGGAGAGGGAAAGCTATGGCTACACCTTC CASSMERESYGYTF
TRBJ1-6 NA TRBV6-1 TRBD1 TGTGCCAGCATCGAACAGGGGAATTCACCCCTCCACTTT CASIEQGNSPLHF
TRBJ2-5 NA TRBV5-1 TRBD2 TGCGCCAGCGCGGGGGGCACGGAGACCCAGTACTTC CASAGGTETQYF
TRBJ2-2 NA TRBV29-1 TRBD2 TGCAGCGTTGGCACTAGCGGGAGCCCCGGGGAGCTGTTTTTT CSVGTSGSPGELFF
TRBJ1-5 many TRBV5-6 NA TGTGCCAGCAGCTTGTGGGGCAAATATCAGCCCCAGCATTTT CASSLWGKYQPQHF
TRBJ1-4 NA TRBV29-1 NA TGCAGCGTTCAGGGTCCAACTAATGAAAAACTGTTTTTT CSVQGPTNEKLFF
TRBJ2-3 few TRBV9 NA TGTGCCAGCAGCCCCCCCGAGTCAGATACGCAGTATTTT CASSPPESDTQYF
TRBJ2-1 NA TRBV15 NA TGTGCCACCAGCAGAGCACAGGGAATCGACAATGAGCAGTTCTTC CATSRAQGIDNEQFF
TRBJ2-3 NA TRBV14 NA TGTGCCAGCAGCCACGGGAGACACACAGATACGCAGTATTTT CASSHGRHTDTQYF
TRBJ2-5 NA TRBV18 TRBD1 TGTGCCAGCTCACCAGTCGGACAGGAGAAAGAGACCCAGTACTTC CASSPVGQEKETQYF
TRBJ1-1 NA TRBV2 NA TGTGCCAGCAGTCTTGACAGAGAGAACACTGAAGCTTTCTTT CASSLDRENTEAFF
TRBJ1-1 NA TRBV19 NA TGTGCCAGTAGACCAGGACAGATGAACACTGAAGCTTTCTTT CASRPGQMNTEAFF
TRBJ2-7 few TRBV7-2 TRBD2 TGTGCCAGCAGCTTCCGGTTACCGGGACTAATCCACGAGCAGTACTTC CASSFRLPGLIHEQYF
TRBJ2-5 NA TRBV11-2 TRBD1 TGTGCCAGCACCGATATTAGGGGAATATGGGACAGGGGATTCCAGTACTTC CASTDIRGIWDRGFQYF
TRBJ2-2 few TRBV6-5 NA TGTGCCAGCGAGTTCACCGGGGAGCTGTTTTTT CASEFTGELFF
TRBJ2-7 NA TRBV13 NA TGTGCCAGCAGCTCCCGGAGCTCCTACGAGCAGTACTTC CASSSRSSYEQYF
TRBJ2-7 few TRBV5-6 TRBD2 TGTGCCAGCAGCCCGGGACTAGCGGCCTCCTACGAGCAGTACTTC CASSPGLAASYEQYF
TRBJ2-3 NA TRBV5-1 NA TGCGCCAGCAGCCCTTTTAGCACAGATACGCAGTATTTT CASSPFSTDTQYF
TRBJ2-1 NA TRBV19 TRBD2 TGTGCCAGTAGCCGCGGACTAGCGGGATATGTTTCCTACAATGAGCAGTTCTTC CASSRGLAGYVSYNEQFF
TRBJ2-3 NA TRBV18 TRBD2 TGTGCCAGCTCACCACTAGCGGGAGGGCATTCAGATACGCAGTATTTT CASSPLAGGHSDTQYF
TRBJ1-2 NA TRBV27 TRBD1 TGTGCCAGCAGTTTAACGACAGGGCTTAGGGGCTACACCTTC CASSLTTGLRGYTF
TRBJ2-5 NA TRBV30 TRBD2 TGTGCCTGGAGTGCCGGACTAGCGGTAGTGGAGACCCAGTACTTC CAWSAGLAVVETQYF